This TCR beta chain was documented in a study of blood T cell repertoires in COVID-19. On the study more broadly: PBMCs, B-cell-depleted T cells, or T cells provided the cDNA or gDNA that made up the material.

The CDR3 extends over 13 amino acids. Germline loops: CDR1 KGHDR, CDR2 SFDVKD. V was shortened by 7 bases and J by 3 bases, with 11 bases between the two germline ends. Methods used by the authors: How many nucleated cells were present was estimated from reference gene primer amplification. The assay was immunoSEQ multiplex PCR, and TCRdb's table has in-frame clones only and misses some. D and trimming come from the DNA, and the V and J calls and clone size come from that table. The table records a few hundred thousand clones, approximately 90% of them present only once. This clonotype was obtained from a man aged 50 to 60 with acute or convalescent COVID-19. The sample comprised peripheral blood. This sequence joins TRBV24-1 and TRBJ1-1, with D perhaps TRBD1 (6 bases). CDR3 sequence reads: CATSSGADTEAFF. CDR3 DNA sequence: TGTGCCACCAGCTCAGGGGCGGACACTGAAGCTTTCTTT.